The text below deals with one T cell receptor beta chain. Its antigen remains unknown. The CDR3 loop spans 15 amino acids. V was trimmed by 2 bases and J by 4 bases, leaving 15 bases between them. Per the germline V gene, CDR1 is KGHSH and CDR2 is LQKENI. The entry originates in a study of T cell responses to AZD1222 COVID-19 vaccine. Study findings and constraints: Donors were mostly white British, more females; clonal diversity possibly underestimated. Per reports, nearly half of all spike-specific TCRs target regions that are unmutated in variants. The study identified only six AZD1222 recipients as seropositive at baseline. CD4 TCRs associated with vaccination spanned spike, dominating at 160-218 and 743-854.

The data were produced by immunoSEQ multiplex PCR, yet TCRdb's version contains in-frame clones alone and is incomplete. The top ten clones hold roughly 4.8% of a sample with 80,000 to 90,000 clones, 70% to 90% of them seen once. This clonotype was sampled from an adult in good health. The chain uses TRBV18 and TRBJ2-7; the D gene is possibly TRBD2 (5 bases). This material consisted of peripheral blood, taken on day 0 of MenACWY control vaccination. The CDR3 DNA is TGTGCCAGCTCACCAGAGGGTACATTTCGTTACGAGCAGTACTTC. Encoded protein: CASSPEGTFRYEQYF.